The rows below give T cell receptor beta chains drawn from one sample of a study of T cells in Graves' hyperthyroidism and ophthalmopathy. TCRdb redid the calling of the multiplex PCR reads with MiXCR, one entry per CDR3 protein. The table lists hundreds of thousands of distinct CDR3 sequences, around 46% of them singletons. Source material: peripheral blood or thyroid tissue (not recorded which). These receptors all come from a woman younger than 30 with Graves' hyperthyroidism. Each CDR3 is given with its conserved first and last residue. Fields, in order: D gene, clone size, J gene, V gene, CDR3 protein, CDR3 DNA. A D gene is named only where the DNA matches it firmly. Clone size appears in some rows only: once, few, many, or a class for an expanded clone.

d_gene: TRBD1; abundance: .; j_gene: TRBJ1-5; v_gene: TRBV15; CDR3aa: CATSSPGTGDNQPQHF; CDR3nt: TGTGCCACCAGCAGCCCTGGGACAGGGGACAATCAGCCCCAGCATTTT
d_gene: .; abundance: .; j_gene: TRBJ1-5; v_gene: TRBV6-6; CDR3aa: CASSYGAGYNQPQHF; CDR3nt: TGTGCCAGCAGTTACGGGGCAGGCTACAATCAGCCCCAGCATTTT
d_gene: .; abundance: .; j_gene: TRBJ2-2; v_gene: TRBV6-2/TRBV6-3; CDR3aa: CASSDNGKVTGELFF; CDR3nt: TGTGCCAGCAGTGATAACGGGAAGGTCACCGGGGAGCTGTTTTTT
d_gene: .; abundance: .; j_gene: TRBJ2-5; v_gene: TRBV2; CDR3aa: CASSESSVGTETQYF; CDR3nt: TGTGCCAGCAGTGAAAGCTCGGTAGGGACGGAGACCCAGTACTTC
d_gene: .; abundance: .; j_gene: TRBJ1-1; v_gene: TRBV7-3; CDR3aa: CASSSRARGTEAFF; CDR3nt: TGTGCCAGCAGCTCGAGGGCCAGAGGCACTGAAGCTTTCTTT
d_gene: .; abundance: .; j_gene: TRBJ2-6; v_gene: TRBV20-1; CDR3aa: CSAYGANVLTF; CDR3nt: TGCAGTGCTTACGGGGCCAACGTCCTGACTTTC
d_gene: .; abundance: many; j_gene: TRBJ2-5; v_gene: TRBV10-3; CDR3aa: CAISVGETQYF; CDR3nt: TGTGCCATCAGTGTGGGAGAGACCCAGTACTTC
d_gene: .; abundance: many; j_gene: TRBJ2-2; v_gene: TRBV7-2; CDR3aa: CASSLNWNTGELFF; CDR3nt: TGTGCCAGCAGCTTGAACTGGAACACCGGGGAGCTGTTTTTT
d_gene: .; abundance: .; j_gene: TRBJ1-5; v_gene: TRBV10-3; CDR3aa: CAISESGPNQPQHF; CDR3nt: TGTGCCATCAGTGAGTCAGGGCCAAATCAGCCCCAGCATTTT
d_gene: .; abundance: .; j_gene: TRBJ1-2; v_gene: TRBV10-3; CDR3aa: CATWGDDGYTF; CDR3nt: TGTGCCACTTGGGGTGATGATGGCTACACCTTC
d_gene: .; abundance: once; j_gene: TRBJ2-7; v_gene: TRBV19; CDR3aa: CASSMSGRMGGEQYF; CDR3nt: TGTGCCAGTAGTATGTCGGGGCGCATGGGCGGCGAGCAGTACTTC
d_gene: TRBD1; abundance: few; j_gene: TRBJ2-7; v_gene: TRBV29-1; CDR3aa: CSVTDRNSYEQYF; CDR3nt: TGCAGCGTAACGGACAGGAACTCCTACGAGCAGTACTTC
d_gene: TRBD1; abundance: .; j_gene: TRBJ1-1; v_gene: TRBV28; CDR3aa: CASSIRGRTNTEAFF; CDR3nt: TGTGCCAGCAGTATCAGGGGGCGTACGAACACTGAAGCTTTCTTT
d_gene: TRBD2; abundance: many; j_gene: TRBJ2-2; v_gene: TRBV24-1; CDR3aa: CATSDSRAGDTGELFF; CDR3nt: TGTGCCACCAGTGATTCCCGAGCGGGAGACACCGGGGAGCTGTTTTTT
d_gene: .; abundance: .; j_gene: TRBJ2-5; v_gene: TRBV10-3; CDR3aa: CAISEGGMSTDTQYF; CDR3nt: TGTGCCATCAGTGAGGGAGGGATGAGCACAGATACGCAGTACTTC
d_gene: TRBD1; abundance: few; j_gene: TRBJ2-7; v_gene: TRBV9; CDR3aa: CASSVGSGTGSYEQYF; CDR3nt: TGTGCCAGCAGCGTAGGAAGCGGGACAGGGTCCTACGAGCAGTACTTC
d_gene: .; abundance: few; j_gene: TRBJ1-2; v_gene: TRBV2; CDR3aa: CASSWRTERGYGYTF; CDR3nt: TGTGCCAGCAGCTGGCGGACGGAGCGGGGATATGGCTACACCTTC
d_gene: .; abundance: few; j_gene: TRBJ1-2; v_gene: TRBV7-9; CDR3aa: CASSLFITGSDYGYTF; CDR3nt: TGTGCCAGCAGCTTATTTATTACGGGGAGCGACTATGGCTACACCTTC
d_gene: .; abundance: .; j_gene: TRBJ1-2; v_gene: TRBV29-1; CDR3aa: CSVTGLAGYGYTF; CDR3nt: TGCAGCGTAACCGGACTAGCGGGATATGGCTACACCTTC
d_gene: TRBD1; abundance: .; j_gene: TRBJ1-5; v_gene: TRBV15; CDR3aa: CARDNGQGVKQPQHF; CDR3nt: TGTGCTAGAGATAATGGGCAGGGGGTCAAACAGCCCCAGCATTTT
d_gene: TRBD2; abundance: few; j_gene: TRBJ2-7; v_gene: TRBV7-2; CDR3aa: CASSQDLASGIYEQYF; CDR3nt: TGCGCCAGCAGCCAAGATTTGGCTAGCGGGATCTACGAGCAGTACTTC
d_gene: .; abundance: .; j_gene: TRBJ1-2; v_gene: TRBV29-1; CDR3aa: CSSLQGDYGYTF; CDR3nt: TGCAGCAGTCTACAGGGTGACTATGGCTACACCTTC
d_gene: TRBD1; abundance: .; j_gene: TRBJ1-2; v_gene: TRBV29-1; CDR3aa: CSARQGGLYGYTF; CDR3nt: TGCAGCGCTAGACAGGGGGGCCTCTATGGCTACACCTTC
d_gene: .; abundance: many; j_gene: TRBJ1-1; v_gene: TRBV19; CDR3aa: CASSRSSGRGEAFF; CDR3nt: TGTGCCAGTAGCCGTTCCTCGGGGAGGGGAGAAGCTTTCTTT
d_gene: .; abundance: few; j_gene: TRBJ1-5; v_gene: TRBV12-3/TRBV12-4; CDR3aa: CASSLSSSGQPQHF; CDR3nt: TGTGCCAGCAGTCTGAGCTCAAGCGGTCAGCCCCAGCATTTT
d_gene: TRBD1; abundance: many; j_gene: TRBJ1-2; v_gene: TRBV2; CDR3aa: CASSLFDRANYGYTF; CDR3nt: TGTGCCAGCAGTTTGTTTGACAGGGCTAACTATGGCTACACCTTC
d_gene: .; abundance: many; j_gene: TRBJ1-2; v_gene: TRBV11-2; CDR3aa: CASSLDQAGYGYTF; CDR3nt: TGTGCCAGCAGCTTAGACCAGGCCGGATATGGCTACACCTTC
d_gene: .; abundance: .; j_gene: TRBJ1-1; v_gene: TRBV7-2; CDR3aa: CASSLEGSLNTEAFF; CDR3nt: TGTGCCAGCAGCTTGGAGGGCAGTCTGAACACTGAAGCTTTCTTT
d_gene: .; abundance: .; j_gene: TRBJ1-1; v_gene: TRBV4-1; CDR3aa: CASSQYGNMNTEAFF; CDR3nt: TGCGCCAGCAGCCAATACGGGAACATGAACACTGAAGCTTTCTTT
d_gene: .; abundance: .; j_gene: TRBJ2-4; v_gene: TRBV7-2; CDR3aa: CASSEFQLAKNIQYF; CDR3nt: TGTGCCAGCAGTGAGTTCCAGCTAGCCAAAAACATTCAGTACTTC
d_gene: .; abundance: few; j_gene: TRBJ1-1; v_gene: TRBV20-1; CDR3aa: CSARGLDSLNTEAFF; CDR3nt: TGCAGTGCTAGAGGTCTAGACAGTTTGAACACTGAAGCTTTCTTT
d_gene: TRBD1; abundance: few; j_gene: TRBJ1-2; v_gene: TRBV25-1; CDR3aa: CASSPVGQVYGYTF; CDR3nt: TGTGCCAGCAGTCCAGTGGGACAGGTCTATGGCTACACCTTC
d_gene: TRBD2; abundance: few; j_gene: TRBJ2-7; v_gene: TRBV20-1; CDR3aa: CSGCGVAGTYEQYF; CDR3nt: TGCAGTGGCTGTGGGGTAGCGGGAACGTACGAGCAGTACTTC
d_gene: .; abundance: few; j_gene: TRBJ1-4; v_gene: TRBV7-9; CDR3aa: CASSLVASGGNEKLFF; CDR3nt: TGTGCCAGCAGCTTAGTAGCGTCCGGGGGTAATGAAAAACTGTTTTTT
d_gene: .; abundance: .; j_gene: TRBJ1-1; v_gene: TRBV7-6; CDR3aa: CASSSPTEMNTEAFF; CDR3nt: TGTGCCAGTAGCTCCCCGACGGAAATGAACACTGAAGCTTTCTTT
d_gene: .; abundance: many; j_gene: TRBJ1-5; v_gene: TRBV20-1; CDR3aa: CSARGENNQPQHF; CDR3nt: TGCAGTGCTAGAGGGGAGAACAATCAGCCCCAGCATTTT
d_gene: .; abundance: .; j_gene: TRBJ1-2; v_gene: TRBV12-3/TRBV12-4; CDR3aa: CASSYSIGGADNYGYTF; CDR3nt: TGTGCCAGCAGTTACTCTATCGGGGGCGCCGATAACTATGGCTACACCTTC
d_gene: .; abundance: .; j_gene: TRBJ1-1; v_gene: TRBV29-1; CDR3aa: CSVVRGANTEAFF; CDR3nt: TGCAGCGTTGTTAGGGGGGCGAACACTGAAGCTTTCTTT
d_gene: .; abundance: .; j_gene: TRBJ1-1; v_gene: TRBV2; CDR3aa: CASSIVTGLVAEAFF; CDR3nt: TGTGCCAGCTCTATTGTGACAGGTTTGGTCGCTGAAGCTTTCTTT
d_gene: TRBD1; abundance: .; j_gene: TRBJ1-1; v_gene: TRBV10-3; CDR3aa: CAIRTTGGVTEAFF; CDR3nt: TGTGCCATCAGAACCACAGGGGGTGTAACTGAAGCTTTCTTT
d_gene: .; abundance: .; j_gene: TRBJ1-2; v_gene: TRBV20-1; CDR3aa: CSARTRDDGYTF; CDR3nt: TGCAGTGCTAGAACCAGGGATGATGGCTACACCTTC
d_gene: .; abundance: many; j_gene: TRBJ1-2; v_gene: TRBV10-3; CDR3aa: CAIRDDSIYGYTF; CDR3nt: TGTGCCATCAGAGACGACAGTATCTATGGCTACACCTTC
d_gene: .; abundance: many; j_gene: TRBJ1-5; v_gene: TRBV24-1; CDR3aa: CATSDVQGHQPQHF; CDR3nt: TGTGCCACCAGTGATGTTCAGGGGCATCAGCCCCAGCATTTT
d_gene: .; abundance: many; j_gene: TRBJ1-1; v_gene: TRBV29-1; CDR3aa: CSVEGETEAFF; CDR3nt: TGCAGCGTTGAGGGGGAAACTGAAGCTTTCTTT
d_gene: TRBD2; abundance: .; j_gene: TRBJ2-3; v_gene: TRBV19; CDR3aa: CASSILGTSGDTQYF; CDR3nt: TGTGCCAGTAGTATACTTGGGACTAGCGGAGATACGCAGTATTTT
d_gene: TRBD1; abundance: .; j_gene: TRBJ2-7; v_gene: TRBV7-8; CDR3aa: CASSPDRMNRYEQYF; CDR3nt: TGTGCCAGCAGCCCGGACAGGATGAATAGGTACGAGCAGTACTTC
d_gene: TRBD1; abundance: many; j_gene: TRBJ1-3; v_gene: TRBV10-3; CDR3aa: CAKGTGQGNTIYF; CDR3nt: TGTGCCAAAGGGACAGGGCAGGGAAACACCATATATTTT
d_gene: .; abundance: .; j_gene: TRBJ2-5; v_gene: TRBV29-1; CDR3aa: CSVVVWSSGHQRETQYF; CDR3nt: TGCAGCGTTGTTGTGTGGTCGTCGGGACACCAGCGGGAGACCCAGTACTTC
d_gene: .; abundance: .; j_gene: TRBJ2-7; v_gene: TRBV10-3; CDR3aa: CATPGQQYF; CDR3nt: TGTGCCACCCCGGGACAGCAGTACTTC
d_gene: .; abundance: many; j_gene: TRBJ2-5; v_gene: TRBV10-3; CDR3aa: CATKREETQYF; CDR3nt: TGTGCCACCAAGCGGGAAGAGACCCAGTACTTC
d_gene: .; abundance: .; j_gene: TRBJ2-5; v_gene: TRBV4-3; CDR3aa: CASSQGPSGETQYF; CDR3nt: TGCGCCAGCAGCCAAGGGCCCTCAGGGGAGACCCAGTACTTC